This entry features one TCR beta chain sequence. Its target is not known. CDR3 length: 15 amino acids. V lost 2 bases to trimming and J lost 2 bases, with 13 bases between them. The germline gives CDR1 SGDLS, CDR2 YYNGEE. PCR employed 60 Vbeta and 13 Jbeta primers. The protocol was immunoSEQ multiplex PCR, while the TCRdb copy is restricted to in-frame clones and leaves out a portion. The sample contains roughly 190,000 clones, about 87% of which appear only once. The data are from a study of cytomegalovirus exposure and HLA in healthy donors. The study, taken as a whole, reports: Analysis was carried out at a later point, and it linked a missense DCLRE1C variant to TCR beta V- and J-gene trimming. It has been reported that TCR beta sequences accurately predicted the HLA-A and HLA-B alleles of most subjects.

The sequencing input was PBMCs. The chain uses TRBV9 and TRBJ1-1, with D possibly TRBD1 on 6 matching bases. This TCR was recovered from a man aged 25 to 45 in good health and CMV-seronegative. In nucleotides, the CDR3 is TGTGCCAGCAGCGTCCGGACAGCAATAAACACTGAAGCTTTCTTT. It is translated as CASSVRTAINTEAFF.